These 2 T cell receptor beta chains share one sample of origin, sequenced in a study of cytomegalovirus exposure and HLA in healthy donors. Vbeta (60) and Jbeta (13) primers were used in the PCR. TCRdb keeps only in-frame clones here, not all; method: immunoSEQ multiplex PCR. The sample gives roughly 130,000 clones, approximately 80% of which show up once; 1% is in the top ten. Sequencing used PBMCs. The receptors shown here come from a human donor in good health.

The genes are TRBV6-5 and TRBJ2-3; TRBD1 matches at 8 bases. The CDR3 is made up of 13 amino acids. Germline lookup yields CDR1 MNHEY and CDR2 SVGAGI. Trimming at V came to 4 bases and at J to 6 bases, leaving 3 bases not matched to a gene. The CDR3 loop is CASSLTGVDTQYF. Written as DNA, the CDR3 is TGTGCCAGCAGTTTGACAGGGGTGGATACGCAGTATTTT.

This clone has just a few counts. J is TRBJ1-1 and V is TRBV10-3; tentatively, D is TRBD1 (5 bases). In germline, CDR1 is ENHRY, CDR2 SYGVKD. The CDR3 runs to 14 residues. Trimming shortened V by 8 bases and J by 3 bases, and 16 bases separated the two germline ends. CDR3 coding DNA: TGTGCCATCTCACGGGAGGAAGGGGACACTGAAGCTTTCTTT. It translates to CAISREEGDTEAFF.